Listed below are T cell receptor beta chains from one sample, sequenced in a study of shared clonotypes between healthy human individuals. Here immunoSEQ multiplex PCR was the method, and the copy in TCRdb shows in-frame clones only, minus some. The sample carries about 2.3 million clones, just over 90% recorded once. The sequenced material came from naive CD4+ T cells from PBMCs. The receptors derive from a man younger than 30 in good health. Some clones in this sample may be carry-over from other donors' samples. Each CDR3 is given with its conserved first and last residue. The D gene is left open where the match is weak. Where a row states a size, it is once, few, many or the class of an expanded clone; other rows omit it.

size	D	V	J	CDR3	DNA
-	TRBD2	TRBV7-2	TRBJ2-5	CASRDAGGPEETQYF	TGTGCCAGCAGGGATGCGGGGGGGCCGGAAGAGACCCAGTACTTC
-	-	TRBV5-1	TRBJ1-1	CASSLRVNTEAFF	TGCGCCAGCAGCCTGAGGGTGAACACTGAAGCTTTCTTT
-	TRBD1	TRBV6-5	TRBJ2-7	CASSYSTGGPYEQYF	TGTGCCAGCAGTTACTCAACAGGGGGCCCCTACGAGCAGTACTTC
-	-	TRBV5-1	TRBJ2-7	CASSLGRRYEQYF	TGCGCCAGCAGTCTTGGCCGTCGGTACGAGCAGTACTTC
-	-	TRBV28	TRBJ2-1	CASSSHSPVDEQFF	TGTGCCAGCAGCTCCCATTCTCCTGTTGATGAGCAGTTCTTC
-	TRBD2	TRBV2	TRBJ2-5	CASRGTSGPQETQYF	TGTGCCAGCAGAGGGACTAGCGGGCCCCAAGAGACCCAGTACTTC
-	TRBD2	TRBV2	TRBJ2-4	CASSDQLAIGKNIQYF	TGTGCCAGCAGTGATCAACTAGCGATTGGCAAAAACATTCAGTACTTC
few	-	TRBV27	TRBJ2-3	CASSLDRGATQYF	TGTGCCAGCAGTTTAGATCGGGGGGCTACGCAGTATTTT
-	TRBD1	TRBV5-1	TRBJ1-6	CASSLAFGTDYNSPLHF	TGCGCCAGCAGCTTGGCGTTCGGGACAGATTATAATTCACCCCTCCACTTT
-	-	TRBV28	TRBJ2-3	CASSRRGTGVNTQYF	TGTGCCAGCAGCCGAAGGGGGACTGGAGTAAATACGCAGTATTTT
-	-	TRBV2	TRBJ1-1	CASRDTMNTEAFF	TGTGCCAGCAGGGACACAATGAACACTGAAGCTTTCTTT
-	-	TRBV18	TRBJ2-1	CASSPLLGGTGNEQFF	TGTGCCAGCTCACCACTTCTTGGGGGTACGGGTAATGAGCAGTTCTTC
-	-	TRBV19	TRBJ1-2	CASSTGHQYGYTF	TGTGCCAGTAGTACGGGACACCAATATGGCTACACCTTC
-	TRBD2	TRBV18	TRBJ2-1	CASSPRGLAVYNEQFF	TGTGCCAGCTCACCACGCGGACTAGCGGTATACAATGAGCAGTTCTTC
-	-	TRBV28	TRBJ1-1	CASSLSGSIPEAFF	TGTGCCAGCAGTTTATCAGGGTCGATCCCTGAAGCTTTCTTT
-	-	TRBV27	TRBJ2-2	CASSPTSPRGTGELFF	TGTGCCAGCAGTCCGACTTCTCCACGAGGAACCGGGGAGCTGTTTTTT
-	-	TRBV28	TRBJ1-2	CASSSTGISDYGYTF	TGTGCCAGCAGTAGCACAGGGATCTCGGACTATGGCTACACCTTC
-	-	TRBV10-2	TRBJ2-1	CASSGYGPNEQFF	TGCGCCAGCAGTGGTTACGGCCCAAATGAGCAGTTCTTC
-	-	TRBV7-9	TRBJ2-1	CASSLRYGTSYNEQFF	TGTGCCAGCAGCTTAAGATACGGGACCTCCTACAATGAGCAGTTCTTC
-	-	TRBV18	TRBJ2-7	CASSPPVSGSGEQYF	TGTGCCAGCTCACCACCTGTTTCAGGGTCGGGCGAGCAGTACTTC
-	-	TRBV4-3	TRBJ1-3	CASSQDGGQMDAGNTIYF	TGCGCCAGCAGCCAAGATGGGGGACAAATGGACGCTGGAAACACCATATATTTT
-	TRBD2	TRBV7-6	TRBJ2-3	CASSLAGATSGIDTQYF	TGTGCCAGCAGCTTAGCAGGTGCGACTAGCGGGATAGATACGCAGTATTTT
-	TRBD1	TRBV28	TRBJ2-4	CATHRGRWDIQYF	TGTGCCACACACAGGGGGCGGTGGGACATTCAGTACTTC
-	-	TRBV5-4	TRBJ1-1	CASSIRVNTEAFF	TGTGCCAGCAGCATCAGGGTGAACACTGAAGCTTTCTTT
-	TRBD1	TRBV28	TRBJ1-2	CASRGPGTALYGYTF	TGTGCCAGCAGGGGGCCGGGGACAGCCCTCTATGGCTACACCTTC
-	TRBD1	TRBV19	TRBJ1-3	CASSPDRLSSGNTIYF	TGTGCCAGTAGTCCGGACAGGCTGAGCTCTGGAAACACCATATATTTT
-	TRBD1	TRBV6-5	TRBJ2-6	CASSYEGGAGANVLTF	TGTGCCAGCAGTTACGAAGGGGGCGCTGGGGCCAACGTCCTGACTTTC
-	-	TRBV6-5	TRBJ2-7	CASSFRLGSATEQYF	TGTGCCAGCAGTTTCCGACTAGGATCGGCTACCGAGCAGTACTTC
few	-	TRBV2	TRBJ2-3	CASSFTDTQYF	TGTGCCAGCAGTTTCACAGATACGCAGTATTTT
once	-	TRBV6-5	TRBJ2-7	CASNNRQTEQYF	TGTGCCAGCAATAACAGACAGACCGAGCAGTACTTC
-	-	TRBV5-1	TRBJ2-5	CASSSGSEETQYF	TGCGCCAGCAGCTCCGGATCAGAAGAGACCCAGTACTTC
-	TRBD1	TRBV4-2	TRBJ1-1	CASSPDRVNTEAFF	TGTGCCAGCAGCCCGGACAGGGTGAACACTGAAGCTTTCTTT
-	-	TRBV5-1	TRBJ1-4	CASSLGGTEKLFF	TGCGCCAGCAGCTTGGGGGGGACAGAAAAACTGTTTTTT
-	-	TRBV25-1	TRBJ1-3	CASSGRQAGSGNTIYF	TGTGCCAGCAGTGGGAGACAGGCCGGCTCTGGAAACACCATATATTTT
-	TRBD2	TRBV4-2	TRBJ2-1	CASSLPGLAGHNEQFF	TGTGCCAGCAGCCTCCCCGGACTAGCGGGCCACAATGAGCAGTTCTTC
-	-	TRBV27	TRBJ1-1	CASRHPGNTEAFF	TGTGCCAGCAGACACCCAGGGAACACTGAAGCTTTCTTT
-	-	TRBV2	TRBJ2-1	CASTSGGLNEQFF	TGTGCCAGCACCTCAGGAGGCCTGAATGAGCAGTTCTTC
-	-	TRBV6-5	TRBJ1-5	CASGRRQPQHF	TGTGCCAGCGGGAGGAGGCAGCCCCAGCATTTT
-	-	TRBV5-3	TRBJ2-1	CARSLANRGSSYNEQFF	TGTGCCAGAAGCTTGGCCAATCGAGGGAGCTCCTACAATGAGCAGTTCTTC
-	-	TRBV18	TRBJ2-7	CASSADVFRLSYEQYF	TGTGCCAGCTCCGCGGACGTTTTCCGCTTATCCTACGAGCAGTACTTC
-	-	TRBV5-4	TRBJ1-1	CASTHGARNTEAFF	TGTGCCAGCACCCACGGGGCGAGGAACACTGAAGCTTTCTTT
-	-	TRBV30	TRBJ1-5	CAWSTQGSQPQHF	TGTGCCTGGAGTACCCAGGGGAGTCAGCCCCAGCATTTT
-	-	TRBV4-2	TRBJ2-3	CASSQDLAGGTDTQYF	TGTGCCAGCAGCCAAGATCTTGCGGGTGGCACAGATACGCAGTATTTT
-	-	TRBV4-1	TRBJ2-2	CASSHGGTGELFF	TGCGCCAGCAGCCACGGGGGAACCGGGGAGCTGTTTTTT
-	-	TRBV2	TRBJ1-4	CASEAGFNEKLFF	TGTGCCTCAGAAGCAGGGTTTAATGAAAAACTGTTTTTT
-	-	TRBV29-1	TRBJ2-7	CSVGLDGNRDEQYF	TGCAGCGTTGGTCTTGATGGGAACCGGGACGAGCAGTACTTC
-	-	TRBV2	TRBJ1-2	CASSEVEGVYGYTF	TGTGCCAGCAGTGAGGTGGAGGGGGTCTATGGCTACACCTTC